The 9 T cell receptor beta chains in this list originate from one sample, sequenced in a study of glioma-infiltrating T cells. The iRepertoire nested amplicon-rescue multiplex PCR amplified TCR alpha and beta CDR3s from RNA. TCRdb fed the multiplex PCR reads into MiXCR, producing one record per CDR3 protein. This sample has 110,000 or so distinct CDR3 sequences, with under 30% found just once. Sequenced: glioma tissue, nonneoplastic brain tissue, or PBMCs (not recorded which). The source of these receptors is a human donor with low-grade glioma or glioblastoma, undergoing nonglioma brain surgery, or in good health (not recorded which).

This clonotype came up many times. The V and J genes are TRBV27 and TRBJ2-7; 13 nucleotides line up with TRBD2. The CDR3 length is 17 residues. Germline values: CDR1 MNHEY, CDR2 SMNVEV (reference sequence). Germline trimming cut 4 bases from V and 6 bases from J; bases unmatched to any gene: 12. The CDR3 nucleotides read TGTGCCAGCAGTTCCCCGGGACTAGCGGGGACGGAAGGCGAGCAGTACTTC. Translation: CASSSPGLAGTEGEQYF.

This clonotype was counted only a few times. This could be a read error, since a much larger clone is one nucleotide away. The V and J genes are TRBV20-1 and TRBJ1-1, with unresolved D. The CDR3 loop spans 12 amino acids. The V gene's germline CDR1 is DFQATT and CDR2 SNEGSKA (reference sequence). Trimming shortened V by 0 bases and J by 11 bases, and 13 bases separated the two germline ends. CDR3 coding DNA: TGCAGTGCTAGAGAAGGGCTTTCAGGCGCTTTCTTT. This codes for CSAREGLSGAFF.

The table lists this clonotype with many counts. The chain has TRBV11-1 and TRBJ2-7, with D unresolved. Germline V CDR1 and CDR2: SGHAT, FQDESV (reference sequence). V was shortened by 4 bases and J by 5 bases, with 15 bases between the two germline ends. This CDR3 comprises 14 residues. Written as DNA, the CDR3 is TGTGCCAGCAGCTCACCGGGTCCCACGAACGAGCAGTACTTC. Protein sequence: CASSSPGPTNEQYF.

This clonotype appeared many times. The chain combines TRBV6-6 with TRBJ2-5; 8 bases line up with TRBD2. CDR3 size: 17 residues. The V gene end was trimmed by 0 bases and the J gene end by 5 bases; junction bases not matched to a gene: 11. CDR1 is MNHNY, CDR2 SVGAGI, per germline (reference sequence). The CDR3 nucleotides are TGTGCCAGCAGTTACTCGAGGAGCGGGGGCACCGGGGAGACCCAGTACTTC. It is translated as CASSYSRSGGTGETQYF.

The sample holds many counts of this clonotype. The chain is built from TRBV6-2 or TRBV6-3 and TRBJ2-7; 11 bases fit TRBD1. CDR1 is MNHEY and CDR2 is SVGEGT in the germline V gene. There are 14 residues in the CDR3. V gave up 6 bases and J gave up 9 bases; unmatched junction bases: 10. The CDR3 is CASRQPGQGVRQYF. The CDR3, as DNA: TGTGCCAGCAGACAACCGGGACAGGGGGTACGGCAGTACTTC.

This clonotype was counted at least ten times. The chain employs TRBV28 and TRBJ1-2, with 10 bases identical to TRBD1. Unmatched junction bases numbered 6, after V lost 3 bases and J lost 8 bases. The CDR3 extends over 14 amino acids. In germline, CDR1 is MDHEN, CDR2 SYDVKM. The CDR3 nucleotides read TGTGCCAGCAGTTTCCTGGGACAGGGGACGGGCTACACCTTC. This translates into CASSFLGQGTGYTF.

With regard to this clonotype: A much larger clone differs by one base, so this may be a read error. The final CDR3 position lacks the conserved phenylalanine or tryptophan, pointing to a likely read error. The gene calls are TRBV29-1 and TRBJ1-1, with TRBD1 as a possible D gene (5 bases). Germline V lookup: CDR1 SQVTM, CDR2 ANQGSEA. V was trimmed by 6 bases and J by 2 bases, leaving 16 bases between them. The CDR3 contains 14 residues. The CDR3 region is CSVGSQGINTEAFS. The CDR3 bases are TGCAGCGTGGGATCCCAGGGAATCAACACTGAAGCTTTCTCT.

The CDR3 is CRTGNEVTEAFF. The CDR3, as DNA: TGTAGGACAGGAAATGAAGTCACTGAAGCTTTCTTT. The J gene is TRBJ1-1, the V gene TRBV6-6; 7 bases are a match to TRBD1. From germline, CDR1 is MNHNY and CDR2 SVGAGI (reference sequence). The CDR3 has 12 residues.

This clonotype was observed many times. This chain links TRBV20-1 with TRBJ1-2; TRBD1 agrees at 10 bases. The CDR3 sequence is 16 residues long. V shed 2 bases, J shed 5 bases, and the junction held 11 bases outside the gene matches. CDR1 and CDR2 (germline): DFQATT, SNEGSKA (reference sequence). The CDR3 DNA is TGCAGTGCTAGATCGGTGGGGGACAGGGGCGGTTATGGCTACACCTTC. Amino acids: CSARSVGDRGGYGYTF.